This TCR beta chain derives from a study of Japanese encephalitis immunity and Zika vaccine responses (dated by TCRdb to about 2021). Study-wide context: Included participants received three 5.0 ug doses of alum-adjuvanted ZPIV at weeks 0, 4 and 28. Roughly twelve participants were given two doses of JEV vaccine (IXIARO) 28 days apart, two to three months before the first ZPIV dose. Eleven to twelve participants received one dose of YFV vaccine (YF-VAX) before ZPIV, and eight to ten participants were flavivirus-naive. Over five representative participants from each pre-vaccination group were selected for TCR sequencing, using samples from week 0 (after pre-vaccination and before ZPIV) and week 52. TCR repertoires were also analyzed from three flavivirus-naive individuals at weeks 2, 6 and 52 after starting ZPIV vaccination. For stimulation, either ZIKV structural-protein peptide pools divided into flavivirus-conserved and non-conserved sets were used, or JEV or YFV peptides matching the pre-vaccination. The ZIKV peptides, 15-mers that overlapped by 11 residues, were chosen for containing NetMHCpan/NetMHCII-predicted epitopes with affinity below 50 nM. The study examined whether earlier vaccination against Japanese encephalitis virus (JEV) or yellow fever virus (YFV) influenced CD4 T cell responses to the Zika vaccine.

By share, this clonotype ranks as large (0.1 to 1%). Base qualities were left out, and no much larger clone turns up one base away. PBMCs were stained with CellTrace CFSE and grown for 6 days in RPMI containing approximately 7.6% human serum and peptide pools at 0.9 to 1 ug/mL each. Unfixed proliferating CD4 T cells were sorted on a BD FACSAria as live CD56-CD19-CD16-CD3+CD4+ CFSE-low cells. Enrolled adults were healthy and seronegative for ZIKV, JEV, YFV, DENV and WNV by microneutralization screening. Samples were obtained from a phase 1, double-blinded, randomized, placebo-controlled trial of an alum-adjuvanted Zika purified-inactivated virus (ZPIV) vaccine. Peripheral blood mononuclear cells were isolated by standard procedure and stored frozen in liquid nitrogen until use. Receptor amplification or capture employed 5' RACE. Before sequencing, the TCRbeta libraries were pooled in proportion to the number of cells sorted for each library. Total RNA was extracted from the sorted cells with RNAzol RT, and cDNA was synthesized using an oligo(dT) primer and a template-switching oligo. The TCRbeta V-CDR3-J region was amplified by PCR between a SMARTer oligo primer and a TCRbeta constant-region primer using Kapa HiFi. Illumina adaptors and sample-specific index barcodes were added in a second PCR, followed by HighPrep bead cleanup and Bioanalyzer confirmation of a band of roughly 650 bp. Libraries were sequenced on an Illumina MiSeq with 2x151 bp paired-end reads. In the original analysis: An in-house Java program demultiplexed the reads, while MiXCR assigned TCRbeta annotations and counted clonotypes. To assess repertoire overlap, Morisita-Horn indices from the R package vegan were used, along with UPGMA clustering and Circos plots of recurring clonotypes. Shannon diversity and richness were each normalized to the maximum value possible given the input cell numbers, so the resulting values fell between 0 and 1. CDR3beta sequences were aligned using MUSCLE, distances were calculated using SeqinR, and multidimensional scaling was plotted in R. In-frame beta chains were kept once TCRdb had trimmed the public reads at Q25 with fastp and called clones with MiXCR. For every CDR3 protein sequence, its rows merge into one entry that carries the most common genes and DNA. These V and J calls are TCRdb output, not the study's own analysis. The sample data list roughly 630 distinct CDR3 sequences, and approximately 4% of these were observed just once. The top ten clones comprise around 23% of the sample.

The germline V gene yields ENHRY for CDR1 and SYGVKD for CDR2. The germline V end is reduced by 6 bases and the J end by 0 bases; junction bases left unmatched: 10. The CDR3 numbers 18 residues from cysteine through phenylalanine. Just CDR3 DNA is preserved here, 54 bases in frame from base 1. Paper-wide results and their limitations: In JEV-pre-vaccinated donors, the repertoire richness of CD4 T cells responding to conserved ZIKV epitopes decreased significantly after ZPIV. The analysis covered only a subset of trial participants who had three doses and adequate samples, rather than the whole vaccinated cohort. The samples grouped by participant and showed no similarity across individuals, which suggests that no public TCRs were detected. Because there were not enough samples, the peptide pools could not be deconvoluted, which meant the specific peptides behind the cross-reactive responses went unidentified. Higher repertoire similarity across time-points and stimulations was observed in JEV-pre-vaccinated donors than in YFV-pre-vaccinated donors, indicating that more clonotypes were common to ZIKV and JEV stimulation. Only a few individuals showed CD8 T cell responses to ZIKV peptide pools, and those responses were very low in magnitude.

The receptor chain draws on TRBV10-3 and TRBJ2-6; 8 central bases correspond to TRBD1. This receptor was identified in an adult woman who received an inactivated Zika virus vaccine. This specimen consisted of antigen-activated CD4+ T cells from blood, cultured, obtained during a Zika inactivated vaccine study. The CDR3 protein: CAIRATGASVSGANVLTF. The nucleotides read TGTGCCATCAGGGCGACAGGGGCCTCGGTCTCTGGGGCCAACGTCCTGACTTTC.